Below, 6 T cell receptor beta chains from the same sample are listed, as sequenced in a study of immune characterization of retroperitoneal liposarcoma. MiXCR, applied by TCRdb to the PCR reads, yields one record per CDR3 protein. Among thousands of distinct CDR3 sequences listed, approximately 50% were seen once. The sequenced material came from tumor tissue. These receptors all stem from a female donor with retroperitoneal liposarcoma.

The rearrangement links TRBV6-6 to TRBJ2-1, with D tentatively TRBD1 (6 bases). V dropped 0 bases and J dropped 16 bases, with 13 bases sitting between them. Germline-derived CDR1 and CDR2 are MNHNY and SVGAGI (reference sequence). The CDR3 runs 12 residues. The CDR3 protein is CASSYSLGAQFF. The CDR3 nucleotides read TGTGCCAGCAGTTACTCGCTGGGGGCCCAATTCTTC.

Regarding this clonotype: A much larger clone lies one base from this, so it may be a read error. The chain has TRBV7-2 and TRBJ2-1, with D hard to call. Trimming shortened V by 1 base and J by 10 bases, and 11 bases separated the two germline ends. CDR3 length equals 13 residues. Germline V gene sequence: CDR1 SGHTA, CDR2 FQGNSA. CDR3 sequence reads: CASSLDGSLEQFF. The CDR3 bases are TGTGCCAGCAGCTTAGATGGATCCTTGGAGCAGTTCTTC.

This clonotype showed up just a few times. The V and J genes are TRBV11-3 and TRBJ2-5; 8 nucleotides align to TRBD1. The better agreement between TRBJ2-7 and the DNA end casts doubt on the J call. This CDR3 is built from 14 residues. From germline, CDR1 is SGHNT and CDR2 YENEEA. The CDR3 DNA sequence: TGTGCCAGCAGCCTCCAGGGGGCCGACTACGAGCAGTACTTC. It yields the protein CASSLQGADYEQYF.

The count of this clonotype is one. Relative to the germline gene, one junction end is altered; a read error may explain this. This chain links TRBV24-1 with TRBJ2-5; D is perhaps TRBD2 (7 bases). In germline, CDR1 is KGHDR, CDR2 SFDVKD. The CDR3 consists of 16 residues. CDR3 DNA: TGTGCCGCCAGTGATCCCCGAGGGGGGGCCCAAGAGACCCAGTACTTC. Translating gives CAASDPRGGAQETQYF.

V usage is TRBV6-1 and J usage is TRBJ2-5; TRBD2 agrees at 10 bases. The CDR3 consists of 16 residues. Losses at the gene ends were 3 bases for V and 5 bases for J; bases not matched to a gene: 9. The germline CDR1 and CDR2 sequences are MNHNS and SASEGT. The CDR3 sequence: CASSDVLAGATETQYF. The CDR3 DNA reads TGTGCCAGCAGTGATGTGCTAGCGGGGGCTACGGAGACCCAGTACTTC.

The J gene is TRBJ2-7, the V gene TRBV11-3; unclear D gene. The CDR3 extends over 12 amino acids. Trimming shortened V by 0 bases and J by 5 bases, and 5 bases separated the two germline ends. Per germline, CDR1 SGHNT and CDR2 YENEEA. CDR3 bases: TGTGCCAGCAGCTTAGATAGCCACGAGCAGTACTTC. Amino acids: CASSLDSHEQYF.